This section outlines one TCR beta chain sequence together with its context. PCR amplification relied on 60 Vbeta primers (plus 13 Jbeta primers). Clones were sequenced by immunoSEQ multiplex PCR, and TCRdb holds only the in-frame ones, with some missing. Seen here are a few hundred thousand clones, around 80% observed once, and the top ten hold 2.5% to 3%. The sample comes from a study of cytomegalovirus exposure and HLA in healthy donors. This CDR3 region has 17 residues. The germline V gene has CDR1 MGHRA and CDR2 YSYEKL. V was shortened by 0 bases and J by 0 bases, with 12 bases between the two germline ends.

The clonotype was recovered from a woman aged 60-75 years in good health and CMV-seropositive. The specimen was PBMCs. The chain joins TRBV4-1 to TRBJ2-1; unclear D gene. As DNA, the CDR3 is TGCGCCAGCAGCCAAGATGTTGACTCTAGCTCCTACAATGAGCAGTTCTTC. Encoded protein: CASSQDVDSSSYNEQFF.